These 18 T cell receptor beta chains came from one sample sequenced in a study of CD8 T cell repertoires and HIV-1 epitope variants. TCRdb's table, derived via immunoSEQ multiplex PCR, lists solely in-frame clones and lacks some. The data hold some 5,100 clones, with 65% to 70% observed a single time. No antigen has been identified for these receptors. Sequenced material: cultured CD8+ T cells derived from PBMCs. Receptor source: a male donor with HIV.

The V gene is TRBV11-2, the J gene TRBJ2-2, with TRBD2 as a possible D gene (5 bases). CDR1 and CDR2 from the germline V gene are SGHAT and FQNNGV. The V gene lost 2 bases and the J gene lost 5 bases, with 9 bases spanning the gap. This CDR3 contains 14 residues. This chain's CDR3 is CASSLSRRTGELFF. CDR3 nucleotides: TGTGCCAGCAGCTTAAGCAGGAGGACCGGGGAGCTGTTTTTT.

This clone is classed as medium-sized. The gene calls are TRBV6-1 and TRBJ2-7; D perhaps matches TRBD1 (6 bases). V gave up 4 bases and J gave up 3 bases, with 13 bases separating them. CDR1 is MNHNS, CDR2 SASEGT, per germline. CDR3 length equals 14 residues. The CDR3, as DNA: TGTGCCAGCAGTGCTCGGGACAACGGCTACGAGCAGTACTTC. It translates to CASSARDNGYEQYF.

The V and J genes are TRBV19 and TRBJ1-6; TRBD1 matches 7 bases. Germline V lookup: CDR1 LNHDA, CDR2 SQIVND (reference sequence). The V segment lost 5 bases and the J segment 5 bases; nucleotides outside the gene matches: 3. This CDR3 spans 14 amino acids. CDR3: CASSGTADNSPLHF. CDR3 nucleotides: TGTGCCAGTAGTGGGACAGCAGATAATTCACCCCTCCACTTT.

This chain's CDR3 is CASSYDGTPYNEQFF. The CDR3, as DNA: TGCGCCAGCAGTTACGACGGGACTCCCTACAATGAGCAGTTCTTC. The rearrangement links TRBV5-1 to TRBJ2-1; TRBD2 is a possible D gene (6 bases). The ends were cut back, 5 bases at V and 2 bases at J, with 14 bases in the middle. This CDR3 comprises 15 residues. From germline, CDR1 is SGHRS and CDR2 YFSETQ.

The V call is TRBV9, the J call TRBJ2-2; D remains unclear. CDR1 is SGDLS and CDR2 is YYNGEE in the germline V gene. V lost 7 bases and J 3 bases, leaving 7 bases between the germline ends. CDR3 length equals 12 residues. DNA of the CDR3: TGTGCCAGCGGCCAAGACACCGGGGAGCTGTTTTTT. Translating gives CASGQDTGELFF.

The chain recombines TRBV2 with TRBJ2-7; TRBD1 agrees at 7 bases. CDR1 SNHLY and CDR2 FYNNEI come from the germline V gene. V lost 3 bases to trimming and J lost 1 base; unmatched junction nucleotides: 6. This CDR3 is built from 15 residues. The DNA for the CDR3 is TGTGCCAGCAGTGATGTTAGGGGGCGATCCTACGAGCAGTACTTC. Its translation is CASSDVRGRSYEQYF. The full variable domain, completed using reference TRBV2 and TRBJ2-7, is EPEVTQTPSHQVTQMGQEVILRCVPISNHLYFYWYRQILGQKVEFLVSFYNNEISEKSEIFDDQFSVERPDGSNFTLKIRSTKLEDSAMYFCASSDVRGRSYEQYFGPGTRLTVT.

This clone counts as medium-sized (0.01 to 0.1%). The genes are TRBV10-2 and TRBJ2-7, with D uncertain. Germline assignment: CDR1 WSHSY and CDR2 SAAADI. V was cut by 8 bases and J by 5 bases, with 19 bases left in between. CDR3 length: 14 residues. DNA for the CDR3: TGCGCCAGCGCCCCAGGCAGCCTTTGGGACGAGCAGTACTTC. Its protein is CASAPGSLWDEQYF.

In DNA, the CDR3 is TGTGCCAGCAGCTTCGGGGGGGGCAATGAGCAGTTCTTC. This gives the protein CASSFGGGNEQFF. The chain employs TRBV5-4 and TRBJ2-1, with 8 bases aligning to TRBD2. V dropped 2 bases and J dropped 6; count of bases not matched to a gene: 1. The CDR3 is made up of 13 amino acids. CDR1 and CDR2 from the germline V gene are SGHNT and YYREEE (reference sequence).

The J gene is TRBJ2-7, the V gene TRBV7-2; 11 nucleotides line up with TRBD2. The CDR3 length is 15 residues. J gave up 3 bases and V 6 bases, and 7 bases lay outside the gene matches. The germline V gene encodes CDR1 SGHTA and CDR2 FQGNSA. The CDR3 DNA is TGTGCCAGCAGACCGAGGACTAGCGGGTACTACGAGCAGTACTTC. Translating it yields CASRPRTSGYYEQYF.

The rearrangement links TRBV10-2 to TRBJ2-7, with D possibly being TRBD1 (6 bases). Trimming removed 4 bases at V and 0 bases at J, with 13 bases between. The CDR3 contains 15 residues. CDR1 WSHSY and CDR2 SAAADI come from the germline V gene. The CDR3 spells CASSASRTDSYEQYF. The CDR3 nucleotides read TGCGCCAGCAGTGCGTCTAGGACAGACTCCTACGAGCAGTACTTC.

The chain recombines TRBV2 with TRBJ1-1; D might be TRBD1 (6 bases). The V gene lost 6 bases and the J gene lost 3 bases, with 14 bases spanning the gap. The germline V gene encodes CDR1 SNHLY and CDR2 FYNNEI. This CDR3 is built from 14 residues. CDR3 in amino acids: CASSMRQEYTEAFF. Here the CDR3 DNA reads TGTGCCAGCAGCATGAGACAGGAGTACACTGAAGCTTTCTTT.

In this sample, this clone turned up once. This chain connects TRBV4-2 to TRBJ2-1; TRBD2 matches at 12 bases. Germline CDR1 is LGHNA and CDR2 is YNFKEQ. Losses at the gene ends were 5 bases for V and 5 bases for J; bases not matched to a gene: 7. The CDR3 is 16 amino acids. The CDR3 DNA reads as TGTGCCAGCAGCTCTCTGACTAGCGGGGGTCACAATGAGCAGTTCTTC. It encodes CASSSLTSGGHNEQFF.

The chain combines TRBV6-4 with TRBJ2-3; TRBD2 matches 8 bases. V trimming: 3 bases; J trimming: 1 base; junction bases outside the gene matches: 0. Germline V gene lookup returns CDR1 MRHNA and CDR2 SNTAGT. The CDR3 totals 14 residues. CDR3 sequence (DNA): TGTGCCAGCAGTGAGCGGGGGGGCACAGATACGCAGTATTTT. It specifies CASSERGGTDTQYF.

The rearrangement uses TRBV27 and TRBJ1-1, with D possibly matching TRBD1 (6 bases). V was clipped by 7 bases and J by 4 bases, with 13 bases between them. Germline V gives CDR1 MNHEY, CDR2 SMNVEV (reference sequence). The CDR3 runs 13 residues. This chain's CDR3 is CASIRGGGTEAFF. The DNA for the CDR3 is TGTGCCAGCATCCGAGGGGGGGGCACTGAAGCTTTCTTT.

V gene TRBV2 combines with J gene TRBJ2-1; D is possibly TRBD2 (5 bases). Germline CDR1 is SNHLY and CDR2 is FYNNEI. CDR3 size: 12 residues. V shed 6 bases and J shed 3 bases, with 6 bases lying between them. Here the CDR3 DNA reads TGTGCCAGCAGGAGGGACTACAATGAGCAGTTCTTC. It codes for CASRRDYNEQFF.

The CDR3 loop is CASSGLVSEQFF. The CDR3 DNA is TGTGCCAGCAGTGGGTTGGTTTCAGAGCAGTTCTTC. The chain joins TRBV2 to TRBJ2-1; D gene unclear. The V and J ends lost 4 bases and 10 bases respectively, with 11 bases between them. In germline, CDR1 is SNHLY, CDR2 FYNNEI. The CDR3 is 12 amino acids.

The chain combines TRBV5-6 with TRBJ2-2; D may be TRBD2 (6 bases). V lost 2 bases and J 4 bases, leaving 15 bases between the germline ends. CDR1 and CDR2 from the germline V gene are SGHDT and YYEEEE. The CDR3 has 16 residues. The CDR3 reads CASSFEPWEATGELFF. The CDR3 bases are TGTGCCAGCAGCTTCGAACCGTGGGAGGCCACCGGGGAGCTGTTTTTT.

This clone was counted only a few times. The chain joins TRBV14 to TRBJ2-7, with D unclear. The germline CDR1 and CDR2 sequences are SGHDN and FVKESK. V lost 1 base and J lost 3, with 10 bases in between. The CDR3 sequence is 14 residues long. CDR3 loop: CASSQVEEIYEQYF. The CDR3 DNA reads TGTGCCAGCAGCCAAGTAGAGGAGATCTACGAGCAGTACTTC.